The clone carrying this T cell receptor beta chain has only a few counts. Using RNA transcripts as the source, TCR beta CDR3 regions were amplified. First-round RT-PCR targeting the TCR CDR3 was performed with the HTBI primer set. TCRdb processed the multiplex PCR reads anew with MiXCR; each CDR3 protein has one entry. The sample yields hundreds of thousands of distinct CDR3 sequences, under 20% seen once. Germline lookup yields CDR1 DFQATT and CDR2 SNEGSKA (reference sequence). The CDR3 consists of 14 residues. J lost 1 base, V lost 5 bases, and 2 bases had no gene match. This sample stems from a study of T cells in Graves' hyperthyroidism and ophthalmopathy.

The J gene is TRBJ1-6, the V gene TRBV20-1, with 7 bases that match TRBD1. The sample taken for sequencing was blood. The receptor comes from a young woman with Graves' ophthalmopathy. CDR3 DNA sequence: TGCAGTGCTCTCAGGGGGTCCTATAATTCACCCCTCCACTTT. This codes for CSALRGSYNSPLHF.